Listed below are T cell receptor beta chains from one sample, sequenced in a study of blood T cell repertoires in COVID-19. Profiling relied on immunoSEQ multiplex PCR, and the TCRdb table lists in-frame clones only, not all of them. The sample lists 200,000 to 250,000 clones; about 85% were seen once. Sequencing was done on a sample of peripheral blood. These receptors were obtained from a woman between 50 and 59 years old with COVID-19, enrolled during active disease. Both conserved end residues are part of each CDR3. The D gene is left open where the match is weak.

V: TRBV19; J: TRBJ2-1; D: TRBD1; CDR3: CASSIVPGGGEQFF
V: TRBV25-1; J: TRBJ1-5; D: -; CDR3: CASRGHSNQPQHF
V: TRBV5-4; J: TRBJ2-5; D: TRBD2; CDR3: CASSRGGSGRQETQYF
V: TRBV19; J: TRBJ1-2; D: -; CDR3: CASSRQGGRYGYTF
V: TRBV2; J: TRBJ2-5; D: TRBD2; CDR3: CACSLAGLQETQYF
V: TRBV30; J: TRBJ2-1; D: TRBD1; CDR3: CAFLRQGDEQFF
V: TRBV2; J: TRBJ1-2; D: -; CDR3: CASSPPYTSGYGYTF
V: TRBV18; J: TRBJ1-1; D: TRBD1; CDR3: CASSPGTGSYTEAFF
V: TRBV5-1; J: TRBJ1-2; D: -; CDR3: CASSPGDRGSNYGYTF
V: TRBV5-1; J: TRBJ2-5; D: TRBD1; CDR3: CASSWTGNQETQYF
V: TRBV19; J: TRBJ2-1; D: TRBD2; CDR3: CASSETSGGAGEQFF
V: TRBV10-3; J: TRBJ2-1; D: TRBD1; CDR3: CAISEDRGTYNEQFF
V: TRBV5-6; J: TRBJ2-1; D: -; CDR3: CASSLGAGRSYNEQFF
V: TRBV6-6; J: TRBJ1-2; D: -; CDR3: CASSLQTGRGNYGYTF
V: TRBV5-1; J: TRBJ2-1; D: -; CDR3: CASRKSDNEQFF
V: TRBV9; J: TRBJ2-1; D: TRBD2; CDR3: CASSALQLAGGFNEQFF
V: TRBV6-2/TRBV6-3; J: TRBJ2-7; D: TRBD2; CDR3: CASSSVAGALYEQYF
V: TRBV5-4; J: TRBJ1-4; D: TRBD1; CDR3: CASSLGSEGAEKLFF
V: TRBV15; J: TRBJ2-6; D: TRBD1; CDR3: CATSRTGGAGANVLTF
V: TRBV24-1; J: TRBJ2-3; D: TRBD2; CDR3: CATSDRTSHTDTQYF
V: TRBV10-1; J: TRBJ2-1; D: TRBD1; CDR3: CASRDRGIGEQFF
V: TRBV12-5; J: TRBJ1-2; D: TRBD1; CDR3: CASGFRTGEEGYTF
V: TRBV7-8; J: TRBJ1-3; D: -; CDR3: CASSLQQGIGNTIYF
V: TRBV5-6; J: TRBJ2-1; D: TRBD2; CDR3: CASSLAGLARVNEQFF
V: TRBV27; J: TRBJ2-1; D: TRBD2; CDR3: CASRTSGSYNEQFF
V: TRBV5-1; J: TRBJ1-6; D: -; CDR3: CASSLNTASSPLHF
V: TRBV27; J: TRBJ1-2; D: -; CDR3: CASRPSGGHYGYTF
V: TRBV11-2; J: TRBJ2-5; D: -; CDR3: CASSLDTGTRQETQYF
V: TRBV9; J: TRBJ2-1; D: -; CDR3: CASSVDYTPSEQFF
V: TRBV7-9; J: TRBJ1-6; D: -; CDR3: CASSLGHYNSPLHF
V: TRBV6-5; J: TRBJ1-5; D: TRBD1; CDR3: CASRPTTGGYQPQHF
V: TRBV6-6; J: TRBJ2-2; D: TRBD1; CDR3: CASSRGTGGGTGELFF
V: TRBV12-3/TRBV12-4; J: TRBJ1-3; D: -; CDR3: CASSTDSGNTIYF
V: TRBV19; J: TRBJ2-3; D: TRBD1; CDR3: CASSIKEQGRLRTDTQYF
V: TRBV2; J: TRBJ2-2; D: -; CDR3: CASARMYTGELFF
V: TRBV30; J: TRBJ2-1; D: TRBD2; CDR3: CASGLAYNEQFF
V: TRBV4-2; J: TRBJ1-3; D: -; CDR3: CASSQDQGGFGNTIYF
V: TRBV5-6; J: TRBJ1-3; D: TRBD1; CDR3: CASSLVGQGNTIYF
V: TRBV3-1/TRBV3-2; J: TRBJ2-2; D: -; CDR3: CASSQDRGTGELFF
V: TRBV24-1; J: TRBJ2-1; D: -; CDR3: CATSDLRQVNEQFF
V: TRBV19; J: TRBJ1-5; D: -; CDR3: CASSIRGSNQPQHF
V: TRBV19; J: TRBJ1-6; D: -; CDR3: CASSISAQRNNSPLHF